The entry that follows covers one T cell receptor (beta chain) sequence. This may arise from a read error, as a much more abundant clone is one base away. Criteria for exclusion of patients were uncontrolled infection, other autoimmune disease, pregnancy or lactation. These data originate in a study of T cells in Graves' hyperthyroidism and ophthalmopathy. Authors of the study amplified TCR beta CDR3 regions from RNA transcripts. HTBI primers were the set used in a first-round RT-PCR of the TCR CDR3. Each CDR3 protein gets one entry after TCRdb re-called the multiplex PCR reads with MiXCR. Of around 500,000 distinct CDR3 sequences in the sample, approximately 23% were seen once. Germline CDR1 MNHNS, CDR2 SASEGT. The CDR3 consists of 13 residues.

Sequenced material: blood. This clonotype was obtained from an older woman with Graves' ophthalmopathy. The J gene is TRBJ1-4, the V gene TRBV6-1; D is unclear. The CDR3 sequence: CTSSTGSNEKLFF. In DNA, the CDR3 is TGTACCAGCAGTACCGGGAGTAATGAAAAACTGTTTTTT.